One sample yielded the 17 T cell receptor beta chains listed below, sequenced in a study of shared clonotypes between healthy human individuals. Measured with immunoSEQ multiplex PCR; TCRdb has only the in-frame clones, and not every one. This sample has about 1.5 million clones; around 98% occur once, and the top ten carry roughly 0.42%. Sequenced: naive CD4+ T cells sorted from blood. Described subset: CD45RA+ positively selected. These receptor sequences come from a man aged 25-45 years in good health.

This chain joins TRBV9 and TRBJ2-5; 13 nucleotides agree with TRBD2. This CDR3 comprises 16 residues. J was trimmed by 2 bases and V by 4 bases; bases with no gene match: 5. Germline V CDR1 and CDR2: SGDLS, YYNGEE. CDR3 residues: CASSLGLAGFQETQYF. CDR3 bases: TGTGCCAGCAGCCTGGGACTAGCGGGATTTCAAGAGACCCAGTACTTC.

J is TRBJ2-3 and V is TRBV18, with D unresolved. Germline V gene data show CDR1 as KGHSH and CDR2 as LQKENI. The CDR3 sequence is 20 residues long. Trimming removed 2 bases at V and 0 bases at J, with 24 bases between. The CDR3 sequence: CASSPSSGQRRPASTDTQYF. The CDR3 nucleotides read TGTGCCAGCTCACCAAGTTCAGGCCAACGACGGCCGGCTAGCACAGATACGCAGTATTTT.

The rearrangement links TRBV28 to TRBJ1-4; D is ambiguous. The CDR3 totals 14 residues. V was pared by 6 bases and J by 0 bases, with 8 bases between. Germline CDR1 and CDR2: MDHEN and SYDVKM. CDR3 DNA sequence: TGTGCCAGCAGACCCGAACCAACTAATGAAAAACTGTTTTTT. Translating gives CASRPEPTNEKLFF.

This clone has only one observation. This chain links TRBV5-1 with TRBJ2-1, with 13 bases matching TRBD2. Trimming took 5 bases from V and 0 from J; bases not matched to a gene: 11. Germline CDR1 SGHRS, CDR2 YFSETQ. The CDR3 has 19 residues. CDR3 DNA: TGCGCCAGCAGTAGGGGCTGGACTAGCGGGAGCCCCTCCTACAATGAGCAGTTCTTC. Its protein product is CASSRGWTSGSPSYNEQFF.

The V and J genes are TRBV5-1 and TRBJ2-1; D unclear. Per the germline V gene, CDR1 is SGHRS and CDR2 is YFSETQ. Trimming took 4 bases from V and 0 from J, leaving 17 bases between them. The CDR3 totals 17 residues. CDR3 bases: TGCGCCAGCAGCCAACTGAGTTCGCCTAGCTCCTACAATGAGCAGTTCTTC. It is translated as CASSQLSSPSSYNEQFF.

CDR3 bases: TGTGCCATCAGTGAGATAGGGACTAGCGGTCCCTCTGCGTACAATGAGCAGTTCTTC. Encoded protein: CAISEIGTSGPSAYNEQFF. V and J are TRBV10-3 and TRBJ2-1, with TRBD2 identical over 11 bases. The germline V gene encodes CDR1 ENHRY and CDR2 SYGVKD. The CDR3 extends over 19 amino acids. J lost 4 bases, V lost 2 bases, and 13 bases had no gene match.

The chain couples TRBV6-6 to TRBJ1-4, with D tentatively TRBD1 (5 bases). CDR1 MNHNY and CDR2 SVGAGI come from the germline V gene (reference sequence). This CDR3 is built from 15 residues. Between the trimmed V and J ends, which lost 5 bases and 4 bases, there was a span of 14 bases. The CDR3 region is CASSQIRQINEKLFF. CDR3 DNA: TGTGCCAGCAGTCAAATTAGACAGATTAATGAAAAACTGTTTTTT.

The chain combines TRBV28 with TRBJ2-7; 8 bases align to TRBD1. The CDR3 sequence is 13 residues long. Looked up from germline, CDR1 is MDHEN and CDR2 is SYDVKM. With 8 bases clipped from V and 2 bases from J, the junction kept 5 bases outside the gene matches. This CDR3 is CASLGTGTYEQYF. The CDR3 region has the DNA TGTGCCAGCCTAGGGACAGGAACCTACGAGCAGTACTTC.

V is TRBV5-4 and J is TRBJ1-4; the D gene is possibly TRBD1 (5 bases). From germline, CDR1 is SGHNT and CDR2 YYREEE (reference sequence). V was trimmed by 2 bases and J by 6 bases, leaving 14 bases between them. This CDR3 has 15 residues. The CDR3 sequence: CASSLAGREDEKLFF. CDR3 DNA: TGTGCCAGCAGCTTAGCAGGGCGCGAGGATGAAAAACTGTTTTTT.

The J gene is TRBJ1-2, the V gene TRBV18, with D hard to call. Between the trimmed V and J ends, which lost 3 bases and 6 bases, there was a span of 11 bases. Germline V gives CDR1 KGHSH, CDR2 LQKENI. There are 13 residues in the CDR3. CDR3 loop: CASSPGGSHGYTF. CDR3 bases: TGTGCCAGCTCACCGGGCGGAAGCCATGGCTACACCTTC.

This clone has more than one count but fewer than ten. This chain connects TRBV6-5 to TRBJ1-2, with D perhaps matching TRBD1 (5 bases). The V end was cut by 2 bases, the J end by 2 bases, with 6 bases between. In germline, CDR1 is MNHEY, CDR2 SVGAGI. The CDR3 extends over 13 amino acids. The CDR3 sequence is CASSYGGNYGYTF. CDR3 DNA sequence: TGTGCCAGCAGTTACGGGGGGAACTATGGCTACACCTTC.

The chain has TRBV5-4 and TRBJ2-2, with 7 positions matching TRBD2. V lost 0 bases to trimming and J lost 0 bases; unmatched junction nucleotides: 2. The CDR3 has 16 residues. Germline V gene sequence: CDR1 SGHNT, CDR2 YYREEE (reference sequence). The CDR3 region is CASSLASGSNTGELFF. In nucleotides, the CDR3 is TGTGCCAGCAGCTTGGCTAGCGGATCGAACACCGGGGAGCTGTTTTTT.

The rearrangement links TRBV18 to TRBJ2-5, with a tentative D call TRBD2 (6 bases). The length of the CDR3 is 15 residues. Germline CDR1 and CDR2: KGHSH and LQKENI. Trimming removed 4 bases from V and 1 base from J, with 13 bases in between. The CDR3 bases are TGTGCCAGCTCACGCGGGACTCTGACCCAAGAGACCCAGTACTTC. This codes for CASSRGTLTQETQYF.

This chain joins TRBV5-1 and TRBJ2-5; D might be TRBD1 or TRBD2, each matching 5 bases. Deletions cut 7 bases from V and 9 bases from J, with 40 bases between. In germline, CDR1 is SGHRS, CDR2 YFSETQ. The CDR3 covers 20 residues. CDR3 protein: CASGQLGAGGGSLRGESQYF. In DNA, the CDR3 is TGCGCCAGCGGGCAGCTTGGTGCAGGTGGTGGCAGCTTAAGAGGGGAGTCCCAGTACTTC. Variable domain in full (rest from reference TRBV5-1 and TRBJ2-5): KAGVTQTPRYLIKTRGQQVTLSCSPISGHRSVSWYQQTPGQGLQFLFEYFSETQRNKGNFPGRFSGRQFSNSRSEMNVSTLELGDSALYLCASGQLGAGGGSLRGESQYFGPGTRLLVL.

This clone is a singleton in its sample. The sample carries other DNA sequences with the same CDR3. The chain couples TRBV6-4 to TRBJ2-1; 8 bases are a match to TRBD2. Germline-derived CDR1 and CDR2 are MRHNA and SNTAGT. Germline trimming cut 2 bases from V and 3 bases from J; bases unmatched to any gene: 3. The CDR3 runs 15 residues. CDR3 coding DNA: TGTGCCAGCAGTGACACAAGCGGGAGCTACAATGAGCAGTTCTTC. Its protein product is CASSDTSGSYNEQFF.

The rearrangement joins TRBV9 to TRBJ2-2, with 10 bases fitting TRBD1. The trim removed 3 bases at V and 5 bases at J, leaving 4 bases unmatched. The germline V gene encodes CDR1 SGDLS and CDR2 YYNGEE. The CDR3 has 15 residues. This CDR3 reads CASSGGTGETGELFF. CDR3 nucleotides: TGTGCCAGCAGCGGCGGGACAGGGGAGACCGGGGAGCTGTTTTTT.

J is TRBJ2-2 and V is TRBV7-3; the match to TRBD2 covers 12 bases. Germline assignment: CDR1 SGHTA and CDR2 FQGTGA. This CDR3 spans 16 amino acids. Trimming at V came to 5 bases and at J to 1 base, leaving 2 bases not matched to a gene. The CDR3 sequence: CASSRTSGENTGELFF. In DNA, the CDR3 is TGTGCCAGCAGCCGGACTAGCGGGGAGAACACCGGGGAGCTGTTTTTT.